What follows is one T cell receptor beta chain and its context. Germline CDR1 LNHDA, CDR2 SQIVND (reference sequence). The CDR3 is made up of 11 amino acids. V lost 8 bases, J lost 10 bases, and 13 bases lay in between. The table came from immunoSEQ multiplex PCR; TCRdb's copy has only in-frame clones and leaves some out. The data contain around 52,000 clones, 90% to 95% of them singletons. These data come from a study of cytomegalovirus exposure and HLA in healthy donors. The sequencing sample was made of PBMCs. This sequence joins TRBV19 and TRBJ2-3; weak D call: TRBD2 (6 bases). This receptor was obtained from a woman aged 18-35 years in good health and CMV-seronegative. The CDR3 sequence: CASSSWEAQYF. In nucleotides, the CDR3 is TGTGCCAGTTCTAGCTGGGAGGCGCAGTATTTT.